Each of the 21 T cell receptor beta chains below was sequenced from the same sample in a study of a mutant IDH1 vaccine in newly diagnosed glioma. The repertoire was sequenced with immunoSEQ multiplex PCR; TCRdb's copy has only in-frame clones and lacks some. The sample has about 40,000 clones, roughly 84% seen once. Their specific antigens are unknown. Time point: week 11, during vaccination. It was 300 ug of mutant IDH1 20-mer peptide that made up each vaccine dose, given with topical imiquimod. The sample consisted of PBMCs, taken from a glioma patient whose treatment included an IDH1 peptide vaccine. These receptors came from a man aged 40-55 years with glioma.

This chain joins TRBV4-2 and TRBJ2-7; D is tentatively TRBD1 or TRBD2 (5 bases each). CDR1 is LGHNA, CDR2 YNFKEQ, per germline. The CDR3 contains 14 residues. V was trimmed by 3 bases and J by 0 bases, leaving 9 bases between them. CDR3 residues: CASSQRDRSYEQYF. The CDR3 coding sequence is TGTGCCAGCAGCCAGAGGGACCGCTCCTACGAGCAGTACTTC.

The chain employs TRBV7-6 and TRBJ2-7; D is possibly TRBD1 (6 bases). The V gene lost 5 bases and the J gene lost 4 bases, with 12 bases spanning the gap. The CDR3 has 13 residues. Per germline, CDR1 SGHVS and CDR2 FNYEAQ. This CDR3 reads CASSLQGKYEQYF. The CDR3 DNA reads as TGTGCCAGCAGCCTACAGGGCAAGTACGAGCAGTACTTC.

The V and J genes are TRBV7-2 and TRBJ2-7, with D tentatively TRBD1 (6 bases). The CDR3 is made up of 14 amino acids. V lost 4 bases and J 6 bases, leaving 16 bases between the germline ends. Germline V gives CDR1 SGHTA, CDR2 FQGNSA. CDR3 coding DNA: TGTGCCAGCAGCTCACAGGGTCGCGGTGGCGAGCAGTACTTC. This codes for CASSSQGRGGEQYF.

The chain couples TRBV5-4 to TRBJ2-1; D gene unclear. CDR1 is SGHNT, CDR2 YYREEE, per germline (reference sequence). Trimming removed 4 bases at V and 0 bases at J, with 11 bases between. The CDR3 runs to 15 residues. The DNA of the CDR3 is TGTGCCAGCAGCAGTGGCGACCGCTCCTACAATGAGCAGTTCTTC. It encodes CASSSGDRSYNEQFF.

The chain has TRBV19 and TRBJ1-5, with a weak D call TRBD1 (5 bases). V lost 0 bases to trimming and J lost 7 bases, with 13 bases between them. Germline lookup yields CDR1 LNHDA and CDR2 SQIVND (reference sequence). This CDR3 region has 15 residues. CDR3 in amino acids: CASSIDGVGGQPQHF. The CDR3 DNA reads TGTGCCAGTAGTATAGACGGGGTGGGGGGACAGCCCCAGCATTTT.

This chain joins TRBV10-1 and TRBJ2-4; D may correspond to TRBD1 or TRBD2 (5 bases each). V shed 10 bases and J shed 0 bases, with 19 bases lying between them. The CDR3 has 16 residues. CDR1 and CDR2 (germline): WNHNN, SYGVQD (reference sequence). In nucleotides, the CDR3 is TGCGCCACCAACGGGGCCTACGTACTAGCCAAAAACATTCAGTACTTC. Translated, it gives CATNGAYVLAKNIQYF.

The V and J genes are TRBV2 and TRBJ1-2; unclear D gene. Germline-derived CDR1 and CDR2 are SNHLY and FYNNEI. The V and J ends lost 3 bases and 5 bases respectively, with 13 bases between them. This CDR3 comprises 14 residues. The CDR3 bases are TGTGCCAGCAGTGATAGGCCGGGCCGGTATGGCTACACCTTC. Translation gives CASSDRPGRYGYTF.

The J gene is TRBJ1-2, the V gene TRBV7-9; D ambiguous. Trimming removed 2 bases from V and 4 bases from J, with 14 bases in between. The germline gives CDR1 SEHNR, CDR2 FQNEAQ (reference sequence). The CDR3 runs to 15 residues. CDR3 in DNA: TGTGCCAGCAGCTTATTAGGAATAAGCGGCTATGGCTACACCTTC. This translates into CASSLLGISGYGYTF.

The chain uses TRBV11-2 and TRBJ2-7, with D possibly being TRBD1 (6 bases). Between the trimmed V and J ends, which lost 7 bases and 4 bases, there was a span of 17 bases. The CDR3 sequence is 14 residues long. Germline V gene lookup returns CDR1 SGHAT and CDR2 FQNNGV. CDR3 in amino acids: CASTPGAGGYEQYF. CDR3 bases: TGTGCCAGCACCCCAGGGGCCGGTGGGTACGAGCAGTACTTC. Supplemented by reference TRBV11-2 and TRBJ2-7, the full variable domain reads EAGVAQSPRYKIIEKRQSVAFWCNPISGHATLYWYQQILGQGPKLLIQFQNNGVVDDSQLPKDRFSAERLKGVDSTLKIQPAKLEDSAVYLCASTPGAGGYEQYFGPGTRLTVT.

The chain links TRBV6-1 to TRBJ1-1; possibly TRBD1 for D (5 bases). In germline, CDR1 is MNHNS, CDR2 SASEGT. V gave up 9 bases and J gave up 1 base, with 15 bases separating them. This CDR3 is 14 amino acids long. The chain's CDR3 is CASREDTWNTEAFF. The CDR3 DNA reads TGTGCCAGTAGGGAGGACACTTGGAACACTGAAGCTTTCTTT.

This clone was picked up a small number of times. The chain links TRBV20-1 to TRBJ1-2; unclear D gene. The germline V gene has CDR1 DFQATT and CDR2 SNEGSKA (reference sequence). There are 11 residues in the CDR3. Trimming removed 3 bases from V and 6 bases from J, with 8 bases in between. CDR3 nucleotide sequence: TGCAGTGCTAGTGCAAGGGATGGCTACACCTTC. Translation gives CSASARDGYTF.

This clone was detected a few times. The rearrangement links TRBV7-2 to TRBJ2-1; 11 nucleotides line up with TRBD2. The CDR3 covers 16 residues. V gave up 3 bases and J gave up 3 bases; unmatched junction bases: 4. Germline V gene data show CDR1 as SGHTA and CDR2 as FQGNSA. CDR3 sequence reads: CASSFSLAGGYNEQFF. CDR3 bases: TGTGCCAGCAGCTTCTCGCTAGCGGGAGGCTACAATGAGCAGTTCTTC. The full variable domain, its missing parts supplied by reference TRBV7-2 and TRBJ2-1, is GAGVSQSPSNKVTEKGKDVELRCDPISGHTALYWYRQSLGQGLEFLIYFQGNSAPDKSGLPSDRFSAERTGGSVSTLTIQRTQQEDSAVYLCASSFSLAGGYNEQFFGPGTRLTVL.

The rearrangement uses TRBV5-1 and TRBJ1-2, with unresolved D. The CDR3 loop spans 12 amino acids. Trimming shortened V by 4 bases and J by 8 bases, and 12 bases separated the two germline ends. Germline assignment: CDR1 SGHRS and CDR2 YFSETQ. The CDR3 protein is CASSPMGEGYTF. DNA of the CDR3: TGCGCCAGCAGCCCCATGGGCGAGGGCTACACCTTC.

The table lists this clone with a few counts. The rearrangement joins TRBV2 to TRBJ1-5; 10 nucleotides match TRBD1. V lost 6 bases to trimming and J lost 3 bases; unmatched junction nucleotides: 5. This CDR3 is 15 amino acids long. CDR1 and CDR2 from the germline V gene are SNHLY and FYNNEI. The CDR3 is CASRRTGGINQPQHF. The DNA of the CDR3 is TGTGCCAGCAGAAGGACAGGGGGTATCAATCAGCCCCAGCATTTT.

The chain is built from TRBV28 and TRBJ2-3; tentatively, D is TRBD2 (5 bases). CDR3 length: 15 residues. CDR1 is MDHEN, CDR2 SYDVKM, per germline. Trimming shortened V by 2 bases and J by 5 bases, and 14 bases separated the two germline ends. Written as DNA, the CDR3 is TGTGCCAGCAGTTTAGGACTGACCTATGGAGATACGCAGTATTTT. This translates into CASSLGLTYGDTQYF.

This clone is medium-sized in the sample. The chain recombines TRBV6-5 with TRBJ1-3; 7 bases agree with TRBD1. V gave up 5 bases and J gave up 4 bases; unmatched junction bases: 2. CDR1 and CDR2 (germline): MNHEY, SVGAGI. This CDR3 contains 13 residues. The CDR3 loop reads CASSGDRGNTIYF. As DNA, the CDR3 is TGTGCCAGCAGTGGGGACAGAGGAAACACCATATATTTT.

This clone was seen only once. The chain links TRBV27 to TRBJ1-1; TRBD1 agrees at 7 bases. The CDR3 runs to 14 residues. Germline CDR1 MNHEY, CDR2 SMNVEV (reference sequence). Unmatched junction bases numbered 7, after V lost 5 bases and J lost 4 bases. The CDR3: CASSETGSPTEAFF. DNA for the CDR3: TGTGCCAGCAGTGAGACAGGGTCCCCCACTGAAGCTTTCTTT.

This clone was seen only once. This chain joins TRBV6-1 and TRBJ1-5, with a possible D match to TRBD1 (5 bases). The V and J ends lost 4 bases and 2 bases respectively, with 15 bases between them. The CDR3 contains 16 residues. Germline CDR1 and CDR2: MNHNS and SASEGT. The CDR3 is CASSGAGGVGNQPQHF. CDR3 nucleotides: TGTGCCAGCAGTGGGGCTGGGGGAGTAGGCAATCAGCCCCAGCATTTT.

This chain links TRBV14 with TRBJ2-7, with D possibly matching TRBD1 (6 bases). There are 14 residues in the CDR3. V shed 4 bases and J shed 2 bases, with 12 bases lying between them. CDR1 is SGHDN, CDR2 FVKESK, per germline. Here the CDR3 DNA reads TGTGCCAGCAGCCCCCGTGGGGGCGCCTACGAGCAGTACTTC. It codes for CASSPRGGAYEQYF.

V gene TRBV19 combines with J gene TRBJ2-7; TRBD1 matches at 10 bases. The CDR3 covers 16 residues. Germline CDR1 and CDR2: LNHDA and SQIVND (reference sequence). With 4 bases clipped from V and 1 base from J, the junction kept 7 bases outside the gene matches. CDR3 residues: CASSTRQGAQSYEQYF. CDR3 bases: TGTGCCAGTAGTACCCGACAGGGGGCTCAATCCTACGAGCAGTACTTC.

This chain links TRBV28 with TRBJ1-2; 8 nucleotides align to TRBD1. This CDR3 is built from 15 residues. Per germline, CDR1 MDHEN and CDR2 SYDVKM. V lost 4 bases and J lost 0; bases outside the gene matches: 4. The CDR3 reads CASSSDRDSNYGYTF. CDR3 DNA: TGTGCCAGCAGTTCGGACAGGGATTCTAACTATGGCTACACCTTC.